This TCR beta chain was sequenced during a study of cytomegalovirus exposure and HLA in healthy donors. In this sample, this clone turned up a few times. V lost 4 bases and J lost 10; bases outside the gene matches: 5. Germline CDR1 reads SGHNT; CDR2 reads YYREEE (reference sequence). The CDR3 extends over 13 amino acids. The PCR employed 60 Vbeta primers together with 13 Jbeta primers. The table came from immunoSEQ multiplex PCR; TCRdb's copy has only in-frame clones and leaves some out. Among some 170,000 clones, around three quarters were seen once, and the ten largest hold around 1%. Donors sampled were nominally healthy, though unrecorded immune exposures were likely.

The TCR sequence derives from a woman aged 40 to 49 in good health and CMV-seronegative. The sample consisted of PBMCs. J is TRBJ2-1 and V is TRBV5-4; TRBD2 agrees at 10 bases. The CDR3 loop is CASSLAGVGEQFF. CDR3 sequence (DNA): TGTGCCAGCAGCCTAGCGGGAGTAGGGGAGCAGTTCTTC.